The 9 T cell receptor beta chains presented below share a single source sample, sequenced in a study of CD8 T cells in ankylosing spondylitis. TCRdb passed the 5' RACE reads through MiXCR, listing each CDR3 protein once. The sample lists approximately 92,000 distinct CDR3 sequences; roughly 8.8% were seen once. Sequences were obtained from blood, either unsorted or a sorted T cell fraction (not recorded which). Every receptor here comes from a male donor with ankylosing spondylitis or in good health (not recorded which).

Ten or more counts support this clonotype. The V and J genes are TRBV9 and TRBJ2-3; 7 positions agree with TRBD2. This CDR3 has 15 residues. Germline V lookup: CDR1 SGDLS, CDR2 YYNGEE. Losses at the gene ends were 3 bases for V and 3 bases for J; bases not matched to a gene: 7. CDR3 amino acids: CASSASGEGTDTQYF. The CDR3, as DNA: TGTGCCAGCAGCGCAAGCGGGGAAGGGACAGATACGCAGTATTTT.

This clonotype was seen ten or more times. The V call is TRBV6-5, the J call TRBJ2-1; the match to TRBD2 covers 9 bases. CDR1 MNHEY and CDR2 SVGAGI come from the germline V gene. The CDR3 is made up of 15 amino acids. The ends lost 1 base at V and 4 bases at J; junction bases unmatched: 2. The CDR3: CASSYFAGGYNEQFF. The CDR3 DNA reads as TGTGCCAGCAGTTACTTCGCGGGGGGGTACAATGAGCAGTTCTTC.

This clonotype came up many times. The rearrangement joins TRBV29-1 to TRBJ1-6, with D uncertain. V gave up 4 bases and J gave up 8 bases, with 12 bases separating them. CDR1 and CDR2 (germline): SQVTM, ANQGSEA. The CDR3 sequence is 13 residues long. The CDR3 is CSVAQDFYSPLHF. The CDR3 DNA is TGCAGCGTTGCTCAGGATTTTTATTCACCCCTCCACTTT.

This clonotype has just one count. A read error may be the cause here, since a much bigger clone is one base away. This rearrangement joins TRBV4-2 to TRBJ2-5; D uncertain. Germline V lookup: CDR1 LGHNA, CDR2 YNFKEQ. There are 16 residues in the CDR3. In DNA, the CDR3 is TGTGCCAGCAGCCAAGTGGAAGAAAACCGCCAAGCGACCCAGTACTTC. Its translation: CASSQVEENRQATQYF.

This chain uses TRBV25-1 with TRBJ1-1, with TRBD1 matching over 7 bases. CDR3 length equals 14 residues. Germline CDR1 is MGHDK and CDR2 is SYGVNS. V shed 7 bases, J shed 0 bases, and the junction held 5 bases outside the gene matches. CDR3 residues: CASTRDSLNTEAFF. The CDR3 DNA reads TGTGCCAGCACCCGGGACAGTTTGAACACTGAAGCTTTCTTT.

This chain joins TRBV5-6 and TRBJ2-7; D is unclear. Germline loops: CDR1 SGHDT, CDR2 YYEEEE. The CDR3 sequence is 13 residues long. Deletions cut 4 bases from V and 6 bases from J, with 14 bases between. The CDR3 protein is CASSPALVGEQYF. CDR3 sequence (DNA): TGTGCCAGCAGCCCCGCGCTTGTCGGCGAGCAGTACTTC.

In the case of this clonotype: A junction end diverges from the germline sequence, so it may reflect a read error. This chain connects TRBV6-2 or TRBV6-3 to TRBJ2-5, with 10 nucleotides matching TRBD2. This CDR3 comprises 18 residues. Germline-derived CDR1 and CDR2 are MNHEY and SVGEGT. Here the CDR3 reads CACSYRVSGGAPSETQYF. DNA of the CDR3: TGTGCCTGCAGTTACCGAGTGAGCGGGGGGGCTCCAAGTGAGACCCAGTACTTC.

This clonotype was recorded many times. The gene calls are TRBV9 and TRBJ1-5; D is uncertain. Germline CDR1 SGDLS, CDR2 YYNGEE. The germline V and J ends were trimmed by 2 bases and 7 bases, with 4 bases remaining between them. This CDR3 spans 11 amino acids. The CDR3 region is CASSVTQPQHF. CDR3 DNA: TGTGCCAGCAGCGTTACCCAGCCCCAGCATTTT. Full variable domain (outside the CDR3, taken from reference TRBV9 and TRBJ1-5): DSGVTQTPKHLITATGQRVTLRCSPRSGDLSVYWYQQSLDQGLQFLIQYYNGEERAKGNILERFSAQQFPDLHSELNLSSLELGDSALYFCASSVTQPQHFGDGTRLSIL.

This clonotype showed up many times. This chain uses TRBV6-6 with TRBJ2-5, with unresolved D. Germline-derived CDR1 and CDR2 are MNHNY and SVGAGI (reference sequence). This CDR3 region has 13 residues. Trimming shortened V by 6 bases and J by 3 bases, and 11 bases separated the two germline ends. The CDR3 DNA sequence: TGTGCCAGCAGCGGGCGGTCCGAAGAGACCCAGTACTTC. As protein: CASSGRSEETQYF.